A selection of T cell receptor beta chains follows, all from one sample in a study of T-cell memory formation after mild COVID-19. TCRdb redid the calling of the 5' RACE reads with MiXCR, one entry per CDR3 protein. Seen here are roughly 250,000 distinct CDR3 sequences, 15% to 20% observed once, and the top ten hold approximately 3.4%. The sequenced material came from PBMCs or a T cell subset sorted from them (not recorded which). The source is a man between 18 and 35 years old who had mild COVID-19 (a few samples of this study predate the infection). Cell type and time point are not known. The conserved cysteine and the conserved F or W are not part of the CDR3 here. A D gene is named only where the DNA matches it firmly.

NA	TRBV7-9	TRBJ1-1	ASSPLRTRNTEAF
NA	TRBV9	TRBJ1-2	ASSVAGRGSGYT
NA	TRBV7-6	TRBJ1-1	ASSPRGLGTEAF
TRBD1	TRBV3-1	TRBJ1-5	ASSLGTGHNQPQH
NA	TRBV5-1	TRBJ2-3	ASSGASSTDTQY
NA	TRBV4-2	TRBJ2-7	ASSQERGRGSYEQY
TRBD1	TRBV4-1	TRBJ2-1	ASSLGTGRNEQF
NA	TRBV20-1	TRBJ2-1	SARGGGGSEQF
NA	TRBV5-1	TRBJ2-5	ASSPGGTAIQETQY
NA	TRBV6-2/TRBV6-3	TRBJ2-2	ASSPGGFGELF